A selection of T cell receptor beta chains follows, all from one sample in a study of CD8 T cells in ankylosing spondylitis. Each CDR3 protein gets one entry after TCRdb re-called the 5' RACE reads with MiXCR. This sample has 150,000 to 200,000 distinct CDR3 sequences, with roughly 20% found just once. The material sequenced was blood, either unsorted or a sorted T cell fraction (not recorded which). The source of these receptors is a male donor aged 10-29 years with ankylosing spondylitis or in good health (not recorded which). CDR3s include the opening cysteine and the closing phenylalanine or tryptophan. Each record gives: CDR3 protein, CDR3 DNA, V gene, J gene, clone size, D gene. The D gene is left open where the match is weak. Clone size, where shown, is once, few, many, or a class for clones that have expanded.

CDR3: CASSAGLEAFF
DNA: TGCGCCAGCAGCGCGGGACTTGAAGCTTTCTTT
V: TRBV5-1
J: TRBJ1-1
size: many
D: .

CDR3: CASRTAQNTGELFF
DNA: TGTGCCAGCAGGACTGCGCAGAACACCGGGGAGCTGTTTTTT
V: TRBV25-1
J: TRBJ2-2
size: .
D: .

CDR3: CASSRLVPLTGELFF
DNA: TGCGCCAGCTCGAGACTAGTCCCCCTCACCGGGGAGCTGTTTTTT
V: TRBV4-1
J: TRBJ2-2
size: .
D: .

CDR3: CSVEIRYPRENTEAFF
DNA: TGCAGCGTTGAGATACGCTACCCCCGGGAGAACACTGAAGCTTTCTTT
V: TRBV29-1
J: TRBJ1-1
size: many
D: .

CDR3: CASSEATGSGDTQYF
DNA: TGTGCCAGCAGTGAAGCGACAGGGTCCGGAGATACGCAGTATTTT
V: TRBV12-3/TRBV12-4
J: TRBJ2-3
size: many
D: TRBD1

CDR3: CASSELGSTDTQYF
DNA: TGTGCCAGCAGTGAATTAGGAAGCACAGATACGCAGTATTTT
V: TRBV2
J: TRBJ2-3
size: .
D: .

CDR3: CASSPRVAGEQETQYF
DNA: TGTGCCAGCAGTCCCCGGGTAGCGGGAGAGCAAGAGACCCAGTACTTC
V: TRBV12-3/TRBV12-4
J: TRBJ2-5
size: many
D: TRBD2

CDR3: CASSHPGTFRGRTEAFF
DNA: TGTGCCAGCAGCCACCCCGGGACCTTTCGTGGGCGCACTGAAGCTTTCTTT
V: TRBV3-1
J: TRBJ1-1
size: many
D: .

CDR3: CSVDLGAFSNKETQYF
DNA: TGCAGCGTTGATCTCGGGGCATTCTCCAACAAAGAGACCCAGTACTTC
V: TRBV29-1
J: TRBJ2-5
size: many
D: .

CDR3: CATSDPRRGDNQETQYF
DNA: TGTGCCACCAGTGATCCTCGGAGGGGGGACAACCAAGAGACCCAGTACTTC
V: TRBV24-1
J: TRBJ2-5
size: many
D: .

CDR3: CASSVAGGRGETQYF
DNA: TGTGCCAGCAGCGTAGCCGGGGGCAGGGGGGAGACCCAGTACTTC
V: TRBV9
J: TRBJ2-5
size: many
D: .

CDR3: CASSLAEPTGGYEQYF
DNA: TGTGCCAGCAGCTTAGCGGAACCGACAGGGGGCTACGAGCAGTACTTC
V: TRBV7-9
J: TRBJ2-7
size: many
D: TRBD1

CDR3: CSAPTSGRFVAEQFF
DNA: TGCAGTGCCCCGACTAGCGGGAGGTTCGTGGCTGAGCAGTTCTTC
V: TRBV20-1
J: TRBJ2-1
size: many
D: TRBD2

CDR3: CASSLRGTGGETQYF
DNA: TGTGCCAGCAGCTTAAGAGGGACTGGAGGGGAGACCCAGTACTTC
V: TRBV7-6
J: TRBJ2-5
size: .
D: .

CDR3: CAISESRGRTSGANVLTF
DNA: TGTGCCATCAGTGAGTCGAGAGGTCGGACATCTGGGGCCAACGTCCTGACTTTC
V: TRBV10-3
J: TRBJ2-6
size: many
D: .

CDR3: CSARLPGLAYNEQFF
DNA: TGCAGTGCTAGATTACCGGGACTAGCGTACAATGAGCAGTTCTTC
V: TRBV20-1
J: TRBJ2-1
size: few
D: TRBD2

CDR3: CAISGVGKDEQFF
DNA: TGTGCCATCAGTGGGGTGGGAAAGGATGAGCAGTTCTTC
V: TRBV10-3
J: TRBJ2-1
size: many
D: .

CDR3: CASSPLGDEQYF
DNA: TGTGCCAGCAGCCCTCTAGGGGACGAGCAGTACTTC
V: TRBV7-2
J: TRBJ2-7
size: .
D: .

CDR3: CASSFSGVTQAGELFF
DNA: TGTGCCAGCAGTTTTTCGGGAGTCACTCAGGCCGGGGAGCTGTTTTTT
V: TRBV6-1
J: TRBJ2-2
size: many
D: .

CDR3: CSAWLNTEAFF
DNA: TGCAGTGCTTGGTTGAACACTGAAGCTTTCTTT
V: TRBV20-1
J: TRBJ1-1
size: many
D: .

CDR3: CASSILRSNQPQHF
DNA: TGTGCCAGTAGTATTCTGCGGAGCAATCAGCCCCAGCATTTT
V: TRBV19
J: TRBJ1-5
size: many
D: .

CDR3: CASSETPYNEQFF
DNA: TGTGCCAGCAGCGAGACACCGTACAATGAGCAGTTCTTC
V: TRBV4-2
J: TRBJ2-1
size: .
D: .

CDR3: CASSSGGGETQYF
DNA: TGTGCCAGCAGTTCGGGGGGGGGAGAGACCCAGTACTTC
V: TRBV12-3/TRBV12-4
J: TRBJ2-5
size: many
D: TRBD2

CDR3: CASIRWGPSTDTQYF
DNA: TGTGCCAGCATTCGGTGGGGGCCCAGCACAGATACGCAGTATTTT
V: TRBV12-3/TRBV12-4
J: TRBJ2-3
size: many
D: .

CDR3: CASALRAPPGYTF
DNA: TGTGCCAGCGCACTCCGGGCCCCCCCCGGCTACACCTTC
V: TRBV6-5
J: TRBJ1-2
size: many
D: .

CDR3: CSARDPAGVAYNEQFF
DNA: TGCAGTGCTAGAGATCCAGCGGGAGTTGCCTACAATGAGCAGTTCTTC
V: TRBV20-1
J: TRBJ2-1
size: few
D: TRBD2

CDR3: CASSLGGESGANVLTF
DNA: TGTGCCAGCAGCTTAGGGGGGGAATCTGGGGCCAACGTCCTGACTTTC
V: TRBV7-9
J: TRBJ2-6
size: .
D: .

CDR3: CASARGGTEAFF
DNA: TGTGCCAGTGCAAGGGGTGGCACTGAAGCTTTCTTT
V: TRBV19
J: TRBJ1-1
size: many
D: .

CDR3: CASSLVGEVDTQYF
DNA: TGCGCCAGCAGCTTGGTGGGGGAGGTAGATACGCAGTATTTT
V: TRBV5-1
J: TRBJ2-3
size: many
D: .

CDR3: CASKGLAVLQETQYF
DNA: TGCGCCAGCAAAGGACTAGCGGTACTACAAGAGACCCAGTACTTC
V: TRBV10-2
J: TRBJ2-5
size: many
D: TRBD2

CDR3: CASRLGVETQYF
DNA: TGTGCCAGCAGACTGGGGGTGGAGACCCAGTACTTC
V: TRBV5-6
J: TRBJ2-5
size: many
D: .

CDR3: CSVGRGFEAFF
DNA: TGCAGCGTTGGACGCGGGTTTGAAGCTTTCTTT
V: TRBV29-1
J: TRBJ1-1
size: many
D: .

CDR3: CASSSRTGSGANVLTF
DNA: TGTGCCAGCAGTTCCCGGACAGGGTCTGGGGCCAACGTCCTGACTTTC
V: TRBV12-3/TRBV12-4
J: TRBJ2-6
size: many
D: TRBD1

CDR3: CSANTFEETQYF
DNA: TGCAGTGCGAACACGTTTGAGGAGACCCAGTACTTC
V: TRBV20-1
J: TRBJ2-5
size: many
D: .

CDR3: CASMTGHGYTF
DNA: TGTGCCAGCATGACAGGGCACGGCTACACCTTC
V: TRBV12-3/TRBV12-4
J: TRBJ1-2
size: many
D: TRBD1

CDR3: CASSPGTANTEAFF
DNA: TGTGCCAGCAGCCCCGGGACAGCAAACACTGAAGCTTTCTTT
V: TRBV6-4
J: TRBJ1-1
size: many
D: TRBD1

CDR3: CASSLESTGGGKLFF
DNA: TGTGCCAGCAGCTTAGAGTCGACAGGGGGCGGAAAACTGTTTTTT
V: TRBV7-2
J: TRBJ1-4
size: many
D: TRBD1

CDR3: CASSRDGETQYF
DNA: TGTGCCAGCAGCCGCGACGGGGAGACCCAGTACTTC
V: TRBV5-5
J: TRBJ2-5
size: many
D: .

CDR3: CATSGDGYNEQFF
DNA: TGTGCCACCAGTGGCGACGGCTACAATGAGCAGTTCTTC
V: TRBV24-1
J: TRBJ2-1
size: many
D: .

CDR3: CASSLVDPSGNTIYF
DNA: TGCGCCAGCAGCTTGGTTGACCCCTCTGGAAACACCATATATTTT
V: TRBV5-1
J: TRBJ1-3
size: many
D: .

CDR3: CASSIAGGVDEQFF
DNA: TGTGCCAGCAGCATAGCGGGAGGGGTTGATGAGCAGTTCTTC
V: TRBV2
J: TRBJ2-1
size: .
D: TRBD2

CDR3: CASSPIGSSYNEQFF
DNA: TGTGCCAGCAGTCCCATAGGTAGCTCCTACAATGAGCAGTTCTTC
V: TRBV6-5
J: TRBJ2-1
size: many
D: .

CDR3: CSAAGAAYEQYF
DNA: TGCAGCGCCGCAGGGGCGGCGTACGAGCAGTACTTC
V: TRBV29-1
J: TRBJ2-7
size: few
D: .

CDR3: CASSLAGGDTDTQYF
DNA: TGTGCCAGCAGCTTAGCTGGCGGGGACACAGATACGCAGTATTTT
V: TRBV7-6
J: TRBJ2-3
size: many
D: .

CDR3: CSADAGTSGRNEQFF
DNA: TGCAGTGCTGACGCCGGGACTAGCGGGAGGAATGAGCAGTTCTTC
V: TRBV20-1
J: TRBJ2-1
size: .
D: TRBD2

CDR3: CASRRIAGETQYF
DNA: TGTGCCAGCAGACGCATAGCGGGGGAGACCCAGTACTTC
V: TRBV12-3/TRBV12-4
J: TRBJ2-5
size: many
D: TRBD2